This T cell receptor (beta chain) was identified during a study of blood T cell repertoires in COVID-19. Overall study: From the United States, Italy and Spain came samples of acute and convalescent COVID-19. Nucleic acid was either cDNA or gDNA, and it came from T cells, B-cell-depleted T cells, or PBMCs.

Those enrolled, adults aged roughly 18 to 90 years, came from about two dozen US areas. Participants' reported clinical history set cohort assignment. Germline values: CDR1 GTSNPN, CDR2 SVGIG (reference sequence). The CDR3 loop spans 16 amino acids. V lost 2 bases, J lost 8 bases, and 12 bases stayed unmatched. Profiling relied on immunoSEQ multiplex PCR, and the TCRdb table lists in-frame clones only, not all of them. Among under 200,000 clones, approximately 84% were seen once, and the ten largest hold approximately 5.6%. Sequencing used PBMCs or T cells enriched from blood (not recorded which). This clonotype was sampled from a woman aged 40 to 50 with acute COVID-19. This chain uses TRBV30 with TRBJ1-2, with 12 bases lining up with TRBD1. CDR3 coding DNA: TGTGCCTGGAGTTTCACCGGGACAGGGGGCGCCGGGGGCTACACCTTC. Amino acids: CAWSFTGTGGAGGYTF.